The sequence of this TCR beta chain was determined in a study of T cells after yellow fever vaccination. In the study overall: SMART-Seq v4 Ultra Low Input prepared libraries from low-cell fractions.

Regarding the study as a whole: Clones from primary vaccination mostly reappeared after the booster (about 97% CD4, over 85% CD8).

Ten or more counts support this clonotype. Its antigen is undetermined. V was clipped by 4 bases and J by 6 bases, with 13 bases between them. The germline CDR1 and CDR2 sequences are MNHEY and SMNVEV (reference sequence). The CDR3 has 14 residues. TCRdb reprocessed the 5' RACE reads with MiXCR, giving one entry per CDR3 protein. The sample records some 220,000 distinct CDR3 sequences, 3% to 3.5% being singletons. This sequence joins TRBV27 and TRBJ2-4; the D is unclear. This TCR was sampled from a man in his late teens or twenties who received the YFV17D yellow fever vaccine. This sample comprised CD4+ T cells sorted from PBMCs, obtained 10 days after the yellow fever booster vaccination. CDR3: CASSSPRAVNIQYF. The CDR3, as DNA: TGTGCCAGCAGTTCCCCCCGGGCCGTAAACATTCAGTACTTC.